These 29 T cell receptor beta chains share one sample of origin, sequenced in a study of blood T cell repertoires in COVID-19. Sequencing used immunoSEQ multiplex PCR; TCRdb keeps in-frame clones, though not all of them. This sample has some 64,000 clones, with 70% to 85% found just once. Sequenced material: peripheral blood. These receptors originate from a woman aged 80 or over with active or convalescent COVID-19.

This clone turned up a few times. This chain uses TRBV6-5 with TRBJ1-3; 7 nucleotides match TRBD1. Looked up from germline, CDR1 is MNHEY and CDR2 is SVGAGI. The CDR3 consists of 14 residues. Unmatched junction bases numbered 4, after V lost 8 bases and J lost 0 bases. CDR3 nucleotides: TGTGCCAGCGGACAGGACGCCTCTGGAAACACCATATATTTT. Its protein product is CASGQDASGNTIYF.

The chain employs TRBV12-5 and TRBJ2-7; weak D call: TRBD1 (5 bases). The CDR3 covers 16 residues. Germline loops: CDR1 LGHNT, CDR2 FRNRAP. The V gene lost 0 bases and the J gene lost 2 bases, with 14 bases spanning the gap. Written as DNA, the CDR3 is TGTGCTAGTGGTTTGGTACCCAGCAGGGCCCCCTACGAGCAGTACTTC. Its translation: CASGLVPSRAPYEQYF.

CDR3 sequence: CASSSSRVHEQYF. CDR3 in DNA: TGTGCCAGCAGTTCCTCCAGGGTGCACGAGCAGTACTTC. The V and J genes are TRBV12-3 or TRBV12-4 and TRBJ2-7; D is perhaps TRBD1 (5 bases). This CDR3 contains 13 residues. Trimming removed 4 bases at V and 5 bases at J, with 12 bases between.

CDR3 DNA: TGTGCCAGCACCACAGGGTACACCGGGGAGCTGTTTTTT. Protein product: CASTTGYTGELFF. This chain joins TRBV7-6 and TRBJ2-2, with D possibly being TRBD1 (6 bases). V lost 7 bases and J 3 bases, leaving 9 bases between the germline ends. CDR3 length equals 13 residues. From germline, CDR1 is SGHVS and CDR2 FNYEAQ.

CDR3 sequence (DNA): TGTGCCAGTAGTATAGTGGGACAGATGAACACTGAAGCTTTCTTT. Translating it yields CASSIVGQMNTEAFF. The V call is TRBV19, the J call TRBJ1-1; TRBD1 agrees at 7 bases. The germline V gene encodes CDR1 LNHDA and CDR2 SQIVND (reference sequence). The CDR3 extends over 15 amino acids. V trimming: 1 base; J trimming: 0 bases; junction bases outside the gene matches: 2. Supplemented by reference TRBV19 and TRBJ1-1, the full variable domain reads DGGITQSPKYLFRKEGQNVTLSCEQNLNHDAMYWYRQDPGQGLRLIYYSQIVNDFQKGDIAEGYSVSREKKESFPLTVTSAQKNPTAFYLCASSIVGQMNTEAFFGQGTRLTVV.

This chain uses TRBV10-3 with TRBJ2-1; D perhaps matches TRBD1 (5 bases). The CDR3 is 12 amino acids. V dropped 3 bases and J dropped 9 bases, with 9 bases sitting between them. Germline V gene data show CDR1 as ENHRY and CDR2 as SYGVKD. The CDR3 DNA reads TGTGCCATCAGTGAAGGTACAGGTGAGCAGTTCTTC. Its translation: CAISEGTGEQFF.

This chain links TRBV5-1 with TRBJ1-2, with TRBD1 as a possible D gene (6 bases). This CDR3 has 16 amino acids. Germline V lookup: CDR1 SGHRS, CDR2 YFSETQ. The V end was cut by 4 bases, the J end by 4 bases, with 20 bases between. The CDR3 coding sequence is TGCGCCAGCAGCCTGGGAGCGGGGGCGCCGGGCTATGGCTACACCTTC. The encoded protein is CASSLGAGAPGYGYTF.

The gene calls are TRBV6-5 and TRBJ1-1, with D perhaps TRBD1 (5 bases). The germline V and J ends were trimmed by 7 bases and 10 bases, with 13 bases remaining between them. Germline V CDR1 and CDR2: MNHEY, SVGAGI. This CDR3 is 11 amino acids long. The CDR3, as DNA: TGTGCCAGCACCCACGGGGGGAGAGCTTTCTTT. Translating gives CASTHGGRAFF.

The V call is TRBV5-4, the J call TRBJ1-2; 8 bases align to TRBD1. From germline, CDR1 is SGHNT and CDR2 YYREEE (reference sequence). J lost 6 bases, V lost 2 bases, and 9 bases had no gene match. The CDR3 runs 15 residues. In DNA, the CDR3 is TGTGCCAGCAGCTTCAGGGGGCGATCGGTTAATGGCTACACCTTC. Amino acids: CASSFRGRSVNGYTF.

V usage is TRBV7-2 and J usage is TRBJ2-5; TRBD2 matches at 9 bases. The germline V gene encodes CDR1 SGHTA and CDR2 FQGNSA. Trimming removed 4 bases from V and 4 bases from J; junction bases left unmatched: 4. The CDR3 spans 14 residues. CDR3 residues: CASSSGLAVETQYF. The CDR3, as DNA: TGTGCCAGCAGCTCGGGACTAGCAGTAGAGACCCAGTACTTC.

This chain uses TRBV19 with TRBJ2-3; TRBD2 matches 9 bases. The CDR3 runs 17 residues. J was trimmed by 4 bases and V by 5 bases; bases with no gene match: 13. The germline V gene has CDR1 LNHDA and CDR2 SQIVND (reference sequence). CDR3 residues: CASSDISGRGGADTQYF. The CDR3 DNA reads as TGTGCCAGTAGTGATATTTCTGGGCGGGGGGGCGCAGATACGCAGTATTTT.

The CDR3 protein is CASSHRQTGDTQYF. The CDR3 bases are TGTGCCAGCAGCCATCGGCAGACGGGAGATACGCAGTATTTT. The V call is TRBV4-2, the J call TRBJ2-3; D is uncertain. Trimming pared 3 bases from V and 5 bases from J, leaving 12 bases between. Germline CDR1 and CDR2: LGHNA and YNFKEQ. CDR3 length: 14 amino acids.

CDR3 coding DNA: TGTGCCAGTAGTTTATCAGGGATTGGCTATGGCTACACCTTC. This translates into CASSLSGIGYGYTF. The rearrangement uses TRBV19 and TRBJ1-2, with D possibly TRBD1 on 5 matching bases. This CDR3 region has 14 residues. Germline V gene sequence: CDR1 LNHDA, CDR2 SQIVND (reference sequence). V shed 5 bases and J shed 4 bases, with 14 bases lying between them.

The gene calls are TRBV21-1 and TRBJ2-3; the table gives TRBD1 as D, unverified against the DNA. TRBV21-1 is assigned pseudogene status. The CDR3 spans 15 residues. CDR3 sequence reads: CASSKGAGWPDTQYF. CDR3 bases: TGTGCCAGCAGCAAAGGCGCAGGGTGGCCAGATACGCAGTATTTT.

The chain employs TRBV6-5 and TRBJ2-7, with 10 bases aligning to TRBD1. The CDR3 sequence is 16 residues long. The germline V gene has CDR1 MNHEY and CDR2 SVGAGI. The J segment lost 5 bases and the V segment lost 6 bases, leaving 13 bases of the junction unmatched. The CDR3 reads CASSYRLTGTGDEQYF. CDR3 bases: TGTGCCAGCAGCTACCGACTAACCGGGACAGGGGACGAGCAGTACTTC.

This rearrangement joins TRBV11-3 to TRBJ2-3, with D perhaps TRBD1 (6 bases). Germline CDR1 is SGHNT and CDR2 is YENEEA. Trimming left V 2 bases short and J 5 bases short, with 11 bases between. This CDR3 has 14 residues. CDR3 sequence (DNA): TGTGCCAGCAGCTTAAGGGGGATACTAGATACGCAGTATTTT. Translated, it gives CASSLRGILDTQYF. The full variable domain, with the rest looked up from reference TRBV11-3 and TRBJ2-3, is EAGVVQSPRYKIIEKKQPVAFWCNPISGHNTLYWYLQNLGQGPELLIRYENEEAVDDSQLPKDRFSAERLKGVDSTLKIQPAELGDSAVYLCASSLRGILDTQYFGPGTRLTVL.

The chain links TRBV19 to TRBJ2-3; 10 bases are a match to TRBD2. The V gene end was trimmed by 10 bases and the J gene end by 1 base; junction bases not matched to a gene: 5. This CDR3 has 14 amino acids. The germline CDR1 and CDR2 sequences are LNHDA and SQIVND (reference sequence). DNA of the CDR3: TGTGCCACCGTGAGCGGGGGGGGCACAGATACGCAGTATTTT. It specifies CATVSGGGTDTQYF.

This chain joins TRBV5-5 and TRBJ1-2; D is possibly TRBD1 (5 bases). V lost 1 base, J lost 6 bases, and 13 bases lay in between. The germline V gene has CDR1 SGHKS and CDR2 YYEKEE (reference sequence). This CDR3 spans 14 amino acids. CDR3 protein: CASSLRGDADGYTF. CDR3 sequence (DNA): TGTGCCAGCAGCTTGCGGGGGGACGCAGATGGCTACACCTTC.

The sample holds a few counts of this clone. The chain uses TRBV29-1 and TRBJ2-3, with TRBD2 identical over 9 bases. CDR1 and CDR2 (germline): SQVTM, ANQGSEA. V lost 7 bases to trimming and J lost 4 bases; unmatched junction nucleotides: 15. The CDR3 runs 16 residues. The CDR3 DNA follows: TGCAGCGGCCGGGGTTCGATTAGCGGGGGTTCAGATACGCAGTATTTT. Translated, it gives CSGRGSISGGSDTQYF.

A word on this clone: One end of the junction fails to match germline, which may point to a read error. The J gene is TRBJ2-5, the V gene TRBV7-7; 11 nucleotides line up with TRBD2. From germline, CDR1 is SSHAT and CDR2 FNYEAQ (reference sequence). This CDR3 has 16 amino acids. The CDR3 spells CASSLAPSGGPETQYF. CDR3 DNA sequence: TGTGCTAGCAGCTTAGCGCCTAGCGGGGGGCCAGAGACCCAGTACTTC.

The chain is built from TRBV19 and TRBJ1-3; a weak D match, TRBD1 (5 bases). The CDR3 sequence is 12 residues long. CDR1 and CDR2 from the germline V gene are LNHDA and SQIVND (reference sequence). V gave up 5 bases and J gave up 16 bases, with 18 bases separating them. CDR3 DNA: TGTGCCAGTAGTTATAGGGGATCCTTACCTTATTTT. Amino acids: CASSYRGSLPYF. Looking up the rest from reference TRBV19 and TRBJ1-3 gives the full variable domain: DGGITQSPKYLFRKEGQNVTLSCEQNLNHDAMYWYRQDPGQGLRLIYYSQIVNDFQKGDIAEGYSVSREKKESFPLTVTSAQKNPTAFYLCASSYRGSLPYFGEGSWLTVV.

V is TRBV6-6 and J is TRBJ1-4; D may be TRBD1 (5 bases). This CDR3 comprises 14 residues. CDR1 and CDR2 (germline): MNHNY, SVGAGI (reference sequence). V lost 5 bases and J lost 8, with 15 bases in between. The CDR3 bases are TGTGCCAGCAGTCCCCGGGGGAACGGCGAAAAACTGTTTTTT. This translates into CASSPRGNGEKLFF.

This clone appeared once. The chain recombines TRBV13 with TRBJ1-2; D is unclear. Trimming removed 5 bases from V and 0 bases from J, with 4 bases in between. CDR1 is PRHDT, CDR2 FYEKMQ, per germline (reference sequence). The CDR3 is 12 residues long. The DNA of the CDR3 is TGTGCCAGCAGCCTTACTAACTATGGCTACACCTTC. Translation gives CASSLTNYGYTF.

This clone was counted a single time. The chain recombines TRBV9 with TRBJ1-6; D may be TRBD1 (5 bases). Trimming removed 0 bases at V and 8 bases at J, with 12 bases between. The CDR3 totals 15 residues. In germline, CDR1 is SGDLS, CDR2 YYNGEE. The CDR3 region is CASSVEVGLHSPLHF. In DNA form, the CDR3 reads TGTGCCAGCAGCGTAGAGGTGGGGCTGCATTCACCCCTCCACTTT.

The chain is built from TRBV2 and TRBJ2-3; 10 bases align to TRBD1. V was clipped by 8 bases and J by 14 bases; unmatched bases: 16. CDR1 SNHLY and CDR2 FYNNEI come from the germline V gene. The CDR3 is 14 amino acids. CDR3 sequence: CASDLETGGVERYF. CDR3 coding DNA: TGTGCCAGCGATTTAGAGACAGGGGGCGTTGAGCGGTATTTT.

The rearrangement joins TRBV13 to TRBJ2-5, with D unresolved. The CDR3 covers 14 residues. V shed 4 bases and J shed 0 bases, with 9 bases lying between them. The V gene's germline CDR1 is PRHDT and CDR2 FYEKMQ (reference sequence). The CDR3 reads CASSSPIDQETQYF. CDR3 in DNA: TGTGCCAGCAGCTCCCCCATTGACCAAGAGACCCAGTACTTC.

The chain joins TRBV5-6 to TRBJ2-5, with TRBD2 matching over 7 bases. The CDR3 runs 15 residues. The junction had 11 bases not matched to a gene; V was cut back by 4 bases and J by 5 bases. Germline V CDR1 and CDR2: SGHDT, YYEEEE. CDR3 DNA: TGTGCCAGCAGCCCCGAGGGAGGGGTTAGGGAGACCCAGTACTTC. Its translation is CASSPEGGVRETQYF.

This chain links TRBV10-3 with TRBJ2-2; tentative D call: TRBD1 (6 bases). CDR1 and CDR2 (germline): ENHRY, SYGVKD. Trimming shortened V by 7 bases and J by 0 bases, and 12 bases separated the two germline ends. This CDR3 has 15 residues. The CDR3 sequence: CAIKGVPSNTGELFF. The CDR3 DNA reads as TGTGCCATCAAGGGGGTCCCCTCGAACACCGGGGAGCTGTTTTTT.

This rearrangement joins TRBV5-4 to TRBJ1-1; no clear D. V was clipped by 0 bases and J by 5 bases, with 5 bases between them. This CDR3 has 12 residues. The germline gives CDR1 SGHNT, CDR2 YYREEE (reference sequence). The CDR3 here is CASSLGRTEAFF. The CDR3 region has the DNA TGTGCCAGCAGCTTGGGCCGGACTGAAGCTTTCTTT.